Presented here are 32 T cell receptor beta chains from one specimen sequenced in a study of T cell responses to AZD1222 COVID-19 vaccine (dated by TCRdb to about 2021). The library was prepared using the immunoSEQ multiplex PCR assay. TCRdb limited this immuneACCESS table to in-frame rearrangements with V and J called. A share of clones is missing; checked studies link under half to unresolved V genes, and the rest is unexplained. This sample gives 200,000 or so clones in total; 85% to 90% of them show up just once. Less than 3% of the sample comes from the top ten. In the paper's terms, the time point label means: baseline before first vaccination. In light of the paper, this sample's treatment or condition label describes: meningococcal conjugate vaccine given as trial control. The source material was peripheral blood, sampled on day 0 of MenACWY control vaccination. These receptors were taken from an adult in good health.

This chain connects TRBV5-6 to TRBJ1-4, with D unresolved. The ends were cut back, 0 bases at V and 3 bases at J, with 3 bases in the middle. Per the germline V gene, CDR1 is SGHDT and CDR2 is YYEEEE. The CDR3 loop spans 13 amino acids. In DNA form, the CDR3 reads TGTGCCAGCAGCTTGGCAGCTAATGAAAAACTGTTTTTT. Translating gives CASSLAANEKLFF.

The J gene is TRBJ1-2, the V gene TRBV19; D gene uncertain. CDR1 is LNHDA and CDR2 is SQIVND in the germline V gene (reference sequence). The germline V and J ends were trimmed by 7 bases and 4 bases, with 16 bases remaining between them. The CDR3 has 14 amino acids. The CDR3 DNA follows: TGTGCCAGTACAGACCGTTCGGAGGTCTATGGCTACACCTTC. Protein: CASTDRSEVYGYTF.

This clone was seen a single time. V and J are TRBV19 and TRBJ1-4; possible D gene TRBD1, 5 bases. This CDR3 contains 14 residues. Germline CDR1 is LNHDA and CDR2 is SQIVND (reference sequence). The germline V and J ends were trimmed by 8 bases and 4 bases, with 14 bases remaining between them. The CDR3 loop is CASAGAHINEKLFF. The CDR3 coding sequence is TGTGCCAGTGCCGGGGCGCATATTAATGAAAAACTGTTTTTT.

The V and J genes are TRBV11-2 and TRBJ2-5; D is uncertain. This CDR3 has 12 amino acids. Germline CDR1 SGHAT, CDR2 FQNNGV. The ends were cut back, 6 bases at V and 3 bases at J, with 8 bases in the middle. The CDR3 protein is CASRAGEETQYF. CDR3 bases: TGTGCCAGCAGGGCAGGAGAAGAGACCCAGTACTTC.

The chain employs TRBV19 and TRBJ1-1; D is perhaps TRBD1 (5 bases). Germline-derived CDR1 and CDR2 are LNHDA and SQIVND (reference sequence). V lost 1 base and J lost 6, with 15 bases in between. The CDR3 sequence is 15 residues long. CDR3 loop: CASSIVGGGYAEAFF. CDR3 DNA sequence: TGTGCCAGTAGTATAGTTGGGGGTGGGTACGCTGAAGCTTTCTTT.

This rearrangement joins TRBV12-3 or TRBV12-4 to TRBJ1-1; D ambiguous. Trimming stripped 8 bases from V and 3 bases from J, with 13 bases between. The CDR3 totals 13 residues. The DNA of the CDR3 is TGTGCCAGCGAACTCTTTCCGGACACTGAAGCTTTCTTT. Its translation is CASELFPDTEAFF.

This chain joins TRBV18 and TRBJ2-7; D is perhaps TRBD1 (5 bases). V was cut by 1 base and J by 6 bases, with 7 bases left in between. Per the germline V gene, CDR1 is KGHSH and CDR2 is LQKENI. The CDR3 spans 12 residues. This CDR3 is CASSPHGAEQYF. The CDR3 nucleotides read TGTGCCAGCTCACCACATGGGGCCGAGCAGTACTTC.

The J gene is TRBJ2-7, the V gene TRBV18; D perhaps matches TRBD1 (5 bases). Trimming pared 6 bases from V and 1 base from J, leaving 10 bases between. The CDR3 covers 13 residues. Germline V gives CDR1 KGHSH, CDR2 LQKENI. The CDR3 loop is CASSPDSSYEQYF. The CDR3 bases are TGTGCCAGCTCGCCAGACAGTTCCTACGAGCAGTACTTC.

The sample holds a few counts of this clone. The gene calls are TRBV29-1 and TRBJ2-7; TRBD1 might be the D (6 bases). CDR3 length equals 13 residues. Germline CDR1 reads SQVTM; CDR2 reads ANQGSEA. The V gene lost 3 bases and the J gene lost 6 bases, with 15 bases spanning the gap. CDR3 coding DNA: TGCAGCGTTGATAGCAGGGGTCAGGGCGAGCAGTACTTC. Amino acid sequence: CSVDSRGQGEQYF.

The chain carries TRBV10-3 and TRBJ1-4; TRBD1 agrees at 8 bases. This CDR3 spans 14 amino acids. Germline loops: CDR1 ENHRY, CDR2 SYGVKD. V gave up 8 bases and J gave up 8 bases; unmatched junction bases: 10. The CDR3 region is CAIGGGQEGEKLFF. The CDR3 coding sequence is TGTGCCATCGGGGGGGGACAGGAGGGAGAAAAACTGTTTTTT.

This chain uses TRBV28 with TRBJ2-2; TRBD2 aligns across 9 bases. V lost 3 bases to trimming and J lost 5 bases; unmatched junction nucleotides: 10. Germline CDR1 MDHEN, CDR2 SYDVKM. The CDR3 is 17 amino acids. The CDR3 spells CASSLWAGGRLTGELFF. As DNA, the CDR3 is TGTGCCAGCAGTTTGTGGGCGGGAGGGAGACTAACCGGGGAGCTGTTTTTT.

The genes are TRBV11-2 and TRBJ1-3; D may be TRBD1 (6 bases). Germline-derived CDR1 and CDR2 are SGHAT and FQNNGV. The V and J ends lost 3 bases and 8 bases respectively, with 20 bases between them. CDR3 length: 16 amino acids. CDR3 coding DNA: TGTGCCAGCAGCTTCTCCCTTCTCCCGGGACAACACACCATATATTTT. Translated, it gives CASSFSLLPGQHTIYF.

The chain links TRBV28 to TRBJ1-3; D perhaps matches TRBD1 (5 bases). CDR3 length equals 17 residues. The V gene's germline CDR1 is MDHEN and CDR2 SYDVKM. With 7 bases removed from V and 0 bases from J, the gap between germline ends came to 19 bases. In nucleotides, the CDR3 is TGTGCCAGCACCCTAGGGGTACAAGCCAACTCTGGAAACACCATATATTTT. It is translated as CASTLGVQANSGNTIYF.

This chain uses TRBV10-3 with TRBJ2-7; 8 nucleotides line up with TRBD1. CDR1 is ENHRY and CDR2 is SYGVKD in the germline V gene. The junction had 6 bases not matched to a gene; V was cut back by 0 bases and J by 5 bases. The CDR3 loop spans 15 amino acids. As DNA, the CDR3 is TGTGCCATCAGTGAGTCGACAGGGGATAACGACGAGCAGTACTTC. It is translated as CAISESTGDNDEQYF.

The CDR3 nucleotides read TGTGCCAGCAGCTTAGCAAGTTCCTACGAGCAGTACTTC. Translation: CASSLASSYEQYF. The gene calls are TRBV7-2 and TRBJ2-7; D is uncertain. Trimming left V 0 bases short and J 1 base short, with 4 bases between. Germline V gene lookup returns CDR1 SGHTA and CDR2 FQGNSA. The CDR3 is 13 residues long.

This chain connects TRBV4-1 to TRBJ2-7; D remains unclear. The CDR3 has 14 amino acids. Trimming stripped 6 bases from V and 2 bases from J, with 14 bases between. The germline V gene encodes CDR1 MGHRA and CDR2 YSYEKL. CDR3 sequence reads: CASSPVARAYEQYF. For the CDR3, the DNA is TGCGCCAGCAGTCCCGTGGCCCGGGCCTACGAGCAGTACTTC.

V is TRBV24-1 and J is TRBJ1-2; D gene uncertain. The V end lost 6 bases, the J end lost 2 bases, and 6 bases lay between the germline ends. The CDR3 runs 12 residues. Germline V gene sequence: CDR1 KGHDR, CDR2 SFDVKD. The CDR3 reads CATSTWNYGYTF. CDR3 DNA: TGTGCCACCAGTACGTGGAACTATGGCTACACCTTC.

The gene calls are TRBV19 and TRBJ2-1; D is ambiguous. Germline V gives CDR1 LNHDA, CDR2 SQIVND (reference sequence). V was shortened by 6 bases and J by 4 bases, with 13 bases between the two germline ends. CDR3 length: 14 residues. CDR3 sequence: CASRVKVRYNEQFF. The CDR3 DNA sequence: TGTGCCAGTAGGGTCAAAGTGAGGTACAATGAGCAGTTCTTC.

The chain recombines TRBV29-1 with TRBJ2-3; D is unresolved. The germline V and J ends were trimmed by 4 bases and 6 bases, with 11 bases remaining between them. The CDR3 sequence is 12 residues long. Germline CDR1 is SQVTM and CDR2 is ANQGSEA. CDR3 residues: CSVARGTDTQYF. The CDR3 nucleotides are TGCAGCGTTGCGCGCGGAACGGATACGCAGTATTTT.

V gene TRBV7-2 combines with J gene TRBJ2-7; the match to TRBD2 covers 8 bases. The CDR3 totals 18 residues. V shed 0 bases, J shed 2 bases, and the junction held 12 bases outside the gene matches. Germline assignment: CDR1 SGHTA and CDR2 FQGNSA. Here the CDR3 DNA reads TGTGCCAGCAGCTTAGCCGGACAGCTAGCGGGTGGGACCTACGAGCAGTACTTC. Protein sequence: CASSLAGQLAGGTYEQYF.

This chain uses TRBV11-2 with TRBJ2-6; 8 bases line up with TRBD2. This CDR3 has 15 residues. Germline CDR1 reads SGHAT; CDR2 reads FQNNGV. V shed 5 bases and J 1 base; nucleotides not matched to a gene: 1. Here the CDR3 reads CASSPGGSGANVLTF. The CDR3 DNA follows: TGTGCCAGCAGCCCGGGGGGGTCTGGGGCCAACGTCCTGACTTTC.

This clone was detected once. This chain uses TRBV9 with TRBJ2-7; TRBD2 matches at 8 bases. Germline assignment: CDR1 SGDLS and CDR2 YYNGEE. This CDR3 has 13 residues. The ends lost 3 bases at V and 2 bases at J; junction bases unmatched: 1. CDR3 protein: CASSGSGAYEQYF. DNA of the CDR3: TGTGCCAGCAGCGGTAGCGGGGCCTACGAGCAGTACTTC.

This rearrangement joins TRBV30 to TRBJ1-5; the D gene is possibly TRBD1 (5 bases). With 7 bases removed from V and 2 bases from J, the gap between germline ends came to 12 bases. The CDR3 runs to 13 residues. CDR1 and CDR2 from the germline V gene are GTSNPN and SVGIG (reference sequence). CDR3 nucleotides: TGTGCCTTCAGGGTTGGGGGCAATCAGCCCCAGCATTTT. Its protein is CAFRVGGNQPQHF.

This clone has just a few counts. The CDR3 sequence: CSVVLAGVSTYEQYF. The CDR3 nucleotides read TGCAGCGTTGTTCTAGCGGGAGTGAGCACCTACGAGCAGTACTTC. The rearrangement links TRBV29-1 to TRBJ2-7; 10 positions agree with TRBD2. CDR3 length equals 15 residues. In germline, CDR1 is SQVTM, CDR2 ANQGSEA. Germline trimming cut 4 bases from V and 2 bases from J; bases unmatched to any gene: 8.

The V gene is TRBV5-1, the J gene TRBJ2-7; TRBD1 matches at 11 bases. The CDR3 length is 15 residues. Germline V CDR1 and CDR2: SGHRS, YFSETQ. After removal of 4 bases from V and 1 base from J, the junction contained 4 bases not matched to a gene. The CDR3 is CASSLRDRGSYEQYF. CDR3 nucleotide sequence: TGCGCCAGCAGCCTCCGGGACAGGGGGTCCTACGAGCAGTACTTC.

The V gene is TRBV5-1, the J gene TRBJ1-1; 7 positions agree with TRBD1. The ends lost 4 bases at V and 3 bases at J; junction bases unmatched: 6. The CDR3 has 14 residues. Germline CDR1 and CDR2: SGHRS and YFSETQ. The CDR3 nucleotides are TGCGCCAGCAGCCCCGGGGACAGATACACTGAAGCTTTCTTT. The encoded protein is CASSPGDRYTEAFF.

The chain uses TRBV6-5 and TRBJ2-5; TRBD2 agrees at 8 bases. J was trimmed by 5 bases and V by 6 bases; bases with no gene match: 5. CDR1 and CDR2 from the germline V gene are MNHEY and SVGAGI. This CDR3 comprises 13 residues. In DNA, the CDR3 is TGTGCCAGCAGGAAAAGCGGGAGTGAGACCCAGTACTTC. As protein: CASRKSGSETQYF.

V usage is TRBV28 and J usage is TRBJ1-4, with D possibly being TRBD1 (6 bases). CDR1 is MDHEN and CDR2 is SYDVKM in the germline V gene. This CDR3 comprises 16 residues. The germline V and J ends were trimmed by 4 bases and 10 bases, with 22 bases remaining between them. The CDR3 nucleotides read TGTGCCAGCAGTTCCGATACCACAGGGTTTCGTGGAAAACTGTTTTTT. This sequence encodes CASSSDTTGFRGKLFF. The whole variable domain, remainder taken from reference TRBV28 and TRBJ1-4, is DVKVTQSSRYLVKRTGEKVFLECVQDMDHENMFWYRQDPGLGLRLIYFSYDVKMKEKGDIPEGYSVSREKKERFSLILESASTNQTSMYLCASSSDTTGFRGKLFFGSGTQLSVL.

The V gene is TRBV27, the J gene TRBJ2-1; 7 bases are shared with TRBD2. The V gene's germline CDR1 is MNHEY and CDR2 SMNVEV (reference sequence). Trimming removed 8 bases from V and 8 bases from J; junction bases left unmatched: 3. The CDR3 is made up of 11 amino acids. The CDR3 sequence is CASFRGDEQFF. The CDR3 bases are TGTGCCAGCTTTCGGGGGGATGAGCAGTTCTTC.

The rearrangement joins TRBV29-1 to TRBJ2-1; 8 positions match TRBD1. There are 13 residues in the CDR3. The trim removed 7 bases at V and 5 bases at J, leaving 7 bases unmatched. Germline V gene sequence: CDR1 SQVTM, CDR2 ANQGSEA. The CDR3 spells CSARQGMNNEQFF. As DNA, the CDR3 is TGCAGCGCCCGACAGGGGATGAACAATGAGCAGTTCTTC.

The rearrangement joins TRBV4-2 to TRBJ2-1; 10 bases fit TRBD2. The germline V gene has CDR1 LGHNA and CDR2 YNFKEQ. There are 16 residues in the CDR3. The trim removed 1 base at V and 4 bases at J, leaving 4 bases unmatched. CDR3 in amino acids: CASSQATSGTYNEQFF. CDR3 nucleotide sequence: TGTGCCAGCAGCCAAGCAACTAGCGGGACATACAATGAGCAGTTCTTC.

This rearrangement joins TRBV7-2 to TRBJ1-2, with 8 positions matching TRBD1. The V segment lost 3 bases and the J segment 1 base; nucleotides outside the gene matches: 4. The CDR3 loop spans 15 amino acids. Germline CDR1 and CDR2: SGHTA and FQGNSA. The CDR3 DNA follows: TGTGCCAGCAGCTTGAGGACAGGGAATAACTATGGCTACACCTTC. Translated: CASSLRTGNNYGYTF. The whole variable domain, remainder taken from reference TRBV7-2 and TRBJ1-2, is GAGVSQSPSNKVTEKGKDVELRCDPISGHTALYWYRQSLGQGLEFLIYFQGNSAPDKSGLPSDRFSAERTGGSVSTLTIQRTQQEDSAVYLCASSLRTGNNYGYTFGSGTRLTVV.